This T cell receptor (beta chain) was identified during a study of graft-versus-host responses after intestinal transplantation (dated by TCRdb to the early 2020s). Background on the whole study: The transplants that recipients received were multivisceral, liver-intestinal, or isolated intestinal. Anti-thymocyte globulin induction was given to all recipients, followed by maintenance tacrolimus and steroids for approximately three years. Bulk TCR-beta CDR3 sequencing was used to track graft-versus-host and host-versus-graft alloreactive T cell clones in the graft, circulation and bone marrow after intestinal transplantation. To identify alloreactive clones, pre-transplant mixed lymphocyte reaction products were sequenced and then compared with unstimulated pre-transplant donor and recipient T cells. A cohort of about 25 intestinal transplant recipients, including one retransplant, was enrolled, and a few patients lacking pretransplant specimens were excluded. Donor T cell macrochimerism was defined as a peak of at least 4% donor T cells among recipient peripheral blood mononuclear cells. Instead of going to the commercial service, samples from three later patients were sequenced in-house on an Illumina MiSeq and processed with MiXCR.

This clone was recorded a few times. It has no known antigen specificity. Within one base of it there is no much larger clone, and no base qualities were kept. The germline V gene encodes CDR1 MDHEN and CDR2 SYDVKM. Trimming at the junction amounts to 6 bases on V and 0 bases on J, and the germline ends lie 11 bases apart. From the cysteine up to the phenylalanine, the CDR3 has a length of 15 residues. The read is trimmed to its CDR3 DNA, 45 bases read in frame from base 1. What the research found in general, with its limitations: The relatively low number and heterogeneity of intestinal transplant patients limited the conclusions. GvH clones were found in recipient bone marrow, and some of the GvH clones appeared earlier in ileal mucosa or blood, which is consistent with an intestinal mucosal origin. High GvH to HvG T cell clonal ratios were observed in the allografts of patients with donor T cell macrochimerism. Early after transplant, peak levels of circulating GvH clones were found to be associated with declines in HvG clones.

Libraries were made using the immunoSEQ multiplex PCR assay. For most patients, genomic DNA was subjected to high-throughput TCR-beta CDR3 sequencing by Adaptive Biotechnologies. Concerning the study's data processing: TCR sequencing data for more than 15 patients were retrieved from Adaptive's ImmunoSEQ software; three other patients were processed with MiXCR and VDJtools. CDR3 nucleotide sequences shared between donor and recipient were removed because the origin of such sequences could not be assigned. To be classed as alloreactive, a clone needed at least 2-fold expansion over unstimulated cells and a minimum CFSE-low frequency of 0.002% (template counts) or 0.001% (read counts). Clones detected in sequenced pre-transplant spleen, lymph node, or MLR CFSE-low populations of the donor or recipient were defined as mappable. The cumulative frequency of alloreactive clones was calculated as a percentage of all sequences, weighted by copy number. In its TCRdb copy, this immuneACCESS table keeps in-frame sequences only and misses some clones. Where compared with another copy, unresolved V genes explain less than half of these, and the others have no known cause. Clone size and V and J calls were adopted from that table, with D and trimming inferred from the DNA. Counted in this sample were over 7,500 clones; around four fifths of them appeared once. 20% to 25% of the sample lies in the top ten.

To isolate intraepithelial and lamina propria lymphocytes from graft specimens, dithiothreitol, EDTA incubations and collagenase D digestion were used. Bulk TCR-beta sequencing was performed on serial intestinal graft biopsy specimens collected as late as 600 days after transplant. The sequence was collected from a human patient who received an intestinal transplant, so some T cells may come from the graft donor. The chain is made from TRBV28 and TRBJ1-4; the D segment could be TRBD1, given 6 matching bases. Sequencing was performed on ileum tissue, taken less than 480 days after intestinal transplantation. CDR3 region: CASSTPGATNEKLFF. The nucleotides read TGTGCCAGCAGCACCCCAGGGGCAACTAATGAAAAACTGTTTTTT.